This T cell receptor (beta chain) was found in a study of shared clonotypes between healthy human individuals. Study background: CD4 naive and CD4 memory each took three plates per donor, while CD8 naive took two and CD8 memory one. Study-wide results and caveats: Some clonotypes were shared by all four sorted-subset donors, while others were not shared. The non-shared ones had lower generation probabilities than the shared ones. Sharing across several donors was seen in about 5% of naive CD4 clonotypes. Investigators collected only blood, and repertoires in tissues likely differ.

This clone has only one observation. Its antigen remains unidentified. It was CD45RO-negative cells, positively selected for CCR7, that made up naive CD8 cells, with terminally differentiated effector memory CD45RA+ cells excluded. Sequencing was performed with immunoSEQ multiplex PCR; in TCRdb, only in-frame clones are kept and a portion is missing. The repertoire holds nearly 600,000 clones, with around 95% as singletons. The sequence was obtained from a woman aged 30 to 39 in good health. The sequenced material came from naive CD8+ T cells sorted from blood.

The CDR3 nucleotides are TGTGCCAGTAGTAGCGGGGAGGGCTACGAGCAGTACTTC. Translation: CASSSGEGYEQYF. The V gene is TRBV19, the J gene TRBJ2-7; TRBD2 matches at 7 bases. The ends lost 4 bases at V and 3 bases at J; junction bases unmatched: 3. The CDR3 is 13 residues long. In germline, CDR1 is LNHDA, CDR2 SQIVND (reference sequence).